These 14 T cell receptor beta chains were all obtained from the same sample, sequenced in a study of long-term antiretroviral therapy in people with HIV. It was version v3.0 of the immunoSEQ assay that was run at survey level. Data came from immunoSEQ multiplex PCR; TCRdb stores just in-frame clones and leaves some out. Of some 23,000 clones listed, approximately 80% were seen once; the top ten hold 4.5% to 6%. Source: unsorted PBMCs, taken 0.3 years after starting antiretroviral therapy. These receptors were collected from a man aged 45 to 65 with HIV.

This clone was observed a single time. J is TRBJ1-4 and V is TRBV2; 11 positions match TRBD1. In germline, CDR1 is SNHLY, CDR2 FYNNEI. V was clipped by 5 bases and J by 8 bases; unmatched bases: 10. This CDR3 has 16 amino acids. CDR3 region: CASSFSGTGGQEKLFF. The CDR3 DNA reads TGTGCCAGCAGTTTCTCCGGGACAGGGGGGCAAGAAAAACTGTTTTTT.

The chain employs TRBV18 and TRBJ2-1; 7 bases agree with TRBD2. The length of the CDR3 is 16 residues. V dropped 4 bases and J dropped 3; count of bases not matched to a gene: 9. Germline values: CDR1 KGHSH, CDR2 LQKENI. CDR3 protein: CASSLDLADVYNEQFF. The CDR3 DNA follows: TGTGCCAGCTCACTAGACCTAGCGGACGTCTACAATGAGCAGTTCTTC.

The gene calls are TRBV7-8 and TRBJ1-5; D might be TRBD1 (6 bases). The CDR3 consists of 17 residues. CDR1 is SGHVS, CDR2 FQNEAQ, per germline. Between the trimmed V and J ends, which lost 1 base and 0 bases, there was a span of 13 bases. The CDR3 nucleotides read TGTGCCAGCAGCTTAGGTACCGGACAGTATAGCAATCAGCCCCAGCATTTT. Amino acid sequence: CASSLGTGQYSNQPQHF.

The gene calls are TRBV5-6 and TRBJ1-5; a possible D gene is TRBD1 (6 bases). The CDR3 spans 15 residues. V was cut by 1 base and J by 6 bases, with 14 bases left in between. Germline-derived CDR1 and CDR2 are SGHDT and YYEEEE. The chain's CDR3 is CASSLTGFEGQPQHF. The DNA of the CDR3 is TGTGCCAGCAGCTTGACAGGGTTTGAGGGTCAGCCCCAGCATTTT.

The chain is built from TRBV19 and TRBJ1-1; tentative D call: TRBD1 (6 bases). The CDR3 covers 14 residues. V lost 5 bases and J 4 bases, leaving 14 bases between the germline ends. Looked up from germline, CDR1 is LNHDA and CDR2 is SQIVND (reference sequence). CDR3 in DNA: TGTGCCAGTAGTGTCGGGCCCAGGGGCACTGAAGCTTTCTTT. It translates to CASSVGPRGTEAFF.

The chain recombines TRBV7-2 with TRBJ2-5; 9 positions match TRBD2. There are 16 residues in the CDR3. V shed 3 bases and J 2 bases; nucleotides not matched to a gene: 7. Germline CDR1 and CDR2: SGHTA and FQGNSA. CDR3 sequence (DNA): TGTGCCAGCAGCTTCCTTAGCGGGGGATTTCAAGAGACCCAGTACTTC. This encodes CASSFLSGGFQETQYF.

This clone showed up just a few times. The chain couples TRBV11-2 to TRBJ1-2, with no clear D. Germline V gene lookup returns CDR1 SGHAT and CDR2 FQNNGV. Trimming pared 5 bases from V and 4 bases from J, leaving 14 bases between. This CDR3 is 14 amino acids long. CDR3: CASSPSGQFYGYTF. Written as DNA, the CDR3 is TGTGCCAGCAGCCCTAGTGGGCAGTTCTATGGCTACACCTTC.

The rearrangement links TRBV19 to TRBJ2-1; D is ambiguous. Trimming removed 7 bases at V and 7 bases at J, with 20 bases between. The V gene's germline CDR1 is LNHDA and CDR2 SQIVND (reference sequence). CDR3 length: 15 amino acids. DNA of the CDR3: TGTGCCAGTATCGGGTGGTCGGCCGGTAGAAATGAGCAGTTCTTC. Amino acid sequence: CASIGWSAGRNEQFF.

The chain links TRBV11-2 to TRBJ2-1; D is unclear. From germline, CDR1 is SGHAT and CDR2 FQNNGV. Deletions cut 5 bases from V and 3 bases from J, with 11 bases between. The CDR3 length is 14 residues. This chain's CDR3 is CASSPRTDYNEQFF. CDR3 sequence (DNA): TGTGCCAGCAGCCCCCGGACGGACTACAATGAGCAGTTCTTC.

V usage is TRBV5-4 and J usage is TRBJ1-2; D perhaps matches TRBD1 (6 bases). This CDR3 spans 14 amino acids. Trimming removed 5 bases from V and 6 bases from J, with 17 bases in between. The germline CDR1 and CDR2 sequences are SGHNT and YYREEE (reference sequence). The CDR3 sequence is CASRLDLGGDGYTF. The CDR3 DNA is TGTGCCAGCAGACTGGACTTAGGGGGAGATGGCTACACCTTC. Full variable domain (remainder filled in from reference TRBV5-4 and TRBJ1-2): ETGVTQSPTHLIKTRGQQVTLRCSSQSGHNTVSWYQQALGQGPQFIFQYYREEENGRGNFPPRFSGLQFPNYSSELNVNALELDDSALYLCASRLDLGGDGYTFGSGTRLTVV.

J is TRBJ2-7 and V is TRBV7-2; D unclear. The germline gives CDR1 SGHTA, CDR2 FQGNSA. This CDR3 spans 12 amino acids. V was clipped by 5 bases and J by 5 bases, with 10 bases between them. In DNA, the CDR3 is TGTGCCAGCAGCCGCGACACTGACGAGCAGTACTTC. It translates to CASSRDTDEQYF.

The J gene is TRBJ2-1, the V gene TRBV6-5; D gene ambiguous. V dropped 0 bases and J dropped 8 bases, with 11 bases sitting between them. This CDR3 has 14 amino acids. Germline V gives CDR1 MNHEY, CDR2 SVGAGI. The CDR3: CASSYSWASDEQFF. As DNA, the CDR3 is TGTGCCAGCAGTTACTCCTGGGCGTCGGATGAGCAGTTCTTC.

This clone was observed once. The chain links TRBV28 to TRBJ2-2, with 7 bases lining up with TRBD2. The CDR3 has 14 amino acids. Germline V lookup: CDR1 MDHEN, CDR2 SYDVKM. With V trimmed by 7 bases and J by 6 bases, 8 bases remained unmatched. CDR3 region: CASKGPREAGELFF. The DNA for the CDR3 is TGTGCCAGCAAGGGACCACGGGAGGCCGGGGAGCTGTTTTTT. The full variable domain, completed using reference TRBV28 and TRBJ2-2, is DVKVTQSSRYLVKRTGEKVFLECVQDMDHENMFWYRQDPGLGLRLIYFSYDVKMKEKGDIPEGYSVSREKKERFSLILESASTNQTSMYLCASKGPREAGELFFGEGSRLTVL.

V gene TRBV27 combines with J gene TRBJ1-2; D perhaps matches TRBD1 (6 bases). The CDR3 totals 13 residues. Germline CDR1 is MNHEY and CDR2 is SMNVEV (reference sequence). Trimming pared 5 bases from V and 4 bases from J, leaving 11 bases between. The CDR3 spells CASSPGTPYGYTF. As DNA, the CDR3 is TGTGCCAGCAGTCCGGGGACACCCTATGGCTACACCTTC.